These 26 T cell receptor beta chains were all obtained from the same sample, sequenced in a study of T cell repertoires in cytomegalovirus infection. TCRdb analysed the reads with MiXCR anew, one entry per CDR3 protein. The table shows 230,000 or so distinct CDR3 sequences, with approximately 17% occurring only once. The sequenced sample consisted of CD8+ T cells from PBMCs. Source of these receptors: a human donor in good health (CMV status not recorded). Some clones in this sample may be carry-over from other donors' samples.

This clonotype was observed at least ten times. J is TRBJ2-7 and V is TRBV7-9; the match to TRBD2 covers 9 bases. V lost 5 bases and J lost 3; bases outside the gene matches: 8. Germline V gene lookup returns CDR1 SEHNR and CDR2 FQNEAQ (reference sequence). The CDR3 sequence is 15 residues long. CDR3 in DNA: TGTGCCAGCAGCCCTCCTACTAGCGGGTACTACGAGCAGTACTTC. This encodes CASSPPTSGYYEQYF.

The chain employs TRBV6-1 and TRBJ2-1; D is unresolved. The CDR3 extends over 12 amino acids. Trimming pared 6 bases from V and 6 bases from J, leaving 9 bases between. Germline V lookup: CDR1 MNHNS, CDR2 SASEGT. This CDR3 reads CASRELGNEQFF. Here the CDR3 DNA reads TGTGCCAGCAGGGAATTAGGCAATGAGCAGTTCTTC.

The chain employs TRBV27 and TRBJ1-1; 10 bases fit TRBD1. Germline lookup yields CDR1 MNHEY and CDR2 SMNVEV (reference sequence). The CDR3 consists of 15 residues. Trimming took 5 bases from V and 0 from J; bases not matched to a gene: 3. The DNA of the CDR3 is TGTGCCAGCAGTATAGGACAGGGGGTGAACACTGAAGCTTTCTTT. Protein: CASSIGQGVNTEAFF.

This chain links TRBV7-4 with TRBJ2-7; weak D call: TRBD1 (5 bases). This CDR3 is 13 amino acids long. Trimming took 5 bases from V and 3 from J, leaving 11 bases between them. CDR1 and CDR2 from the germline V gene are SGHVT and SQSDAQ. The CDR3 spells CASSVGVNYEQYF. The CDR3 nucleotides are TGTGCCAGCAGCGTAGGGGTGAACTACGAGCAGTACTTC.

This clonotype showed up many times. V gene TRBV7-8 combines with J gene TRBJ2-3, with D perhaps matching TRBD2 (6 bases). The CDR3 loop spans 15 amino acids. The ends were cut back, 2 bases at V and 0 bases at J, with 9 bases in the middle. Germline V gene lookup returns CDR1 SGHVS and CDR2 FQNEAQ. The chain's CDR3 is CASSLLAVSTDTQYF. The DNA for the CDR3 is TGTGCCAGCAGCTTATTAGCGGTTAGCACAGATACGCAGTATTTT.

Note on this clonotype: Since a much larger clone is just one base distant, this may be a read error. The CDR3 DNA reads as TGTGCCAGCACCTCCGACTGGACCTCCTACAATGAGCAGTTCTTC. It codes for CASTSDWTSYNEQFF. The J gene is TRBJ2-1, the V gene TRBV11-2; D not certain. The CDR3 has 15 amino acids. The germline gives CDR1 SGHAT, CDR2 FQNNGV. V was clipped by 7 bases and J by 0 bases, with 13 bases between them.

The gene calls are TRBV6-2 or TRBV6-3 and TRBJ2-1; 11 positions agree with TRBD2. The CDR3 is made up of 16 amino acids. V gave up 0 bases and J gave up 8 bases; unmatched junction bases: 6. Per germline, CDR1 MNHEY and CDR2 SVGEGT. The CDR3 spells CASSYSISGGADEQFF. The CDR3 DNA sequence: TGTGCCAGCAGTTACTCGATTAGCGGGGGGGCCGATGAGCAGTTCTTC.

The J gene is TRBJ2-1, the V gene TRBV5-1, with 12 bases matching TRBD1. This CDR3 has 17 amino acids. Germline CDR1 is SGHRS and CDR2 is YFSETQ. With 1 base clipped from V and 8 bases from J, the junction kept 10 bases outside the gene matches. This chain's CDR3 is CASSLSGPGQGAHEQFF. The DNA of the CDR3 is TGCGCCAGCAGCTTGAGTGGACCGGGACAGGGGGCTCATGAGCAGTTCTTC.

This clonotype was picked up a small number of times. The CDR3 spells CSANGEPGHYEQYF. In DNA form, the CDR3 reads TGCAGTGCTAACGGGGAACCTGGCCACTACGAGCAGTACTTC. The chain combines TRBV20-1 with TRBJ2-7; D may be TRBD2 (5 bases). The CDR3 contains 14 residues. CDR1 is DFQATT and CDR2 is SNEGSKA in the germline V gene (reference sequence). Trimming removed 4 bases from V and 3 bases from J, with 16 bases in between.

This clonotype was detected ten times or more. The chain links TRBV28 to TRBJ2-3; D is perhaps TRBD1 (6 bases). This CDR3 comprises 15 residues. V gave up 3 bases and J gave up 6 bases, with 16 bases separating them. Germline CDR1 is MDHEN and CDR2 is SYDVKM. CDR3 coding DNA: TGTGCCAGCAGTTTTGAGGCAGGGGACCGGGATACGCAGTATTTT. It is translated as CASSFEAGDRDTQYF.

This clonotype was found a few times. The rearrangement joins TRBV14 to TRBJ1-2; the D gene is possibly TRBD1 (6 bases). Germline V gene lookup returns CDR1 SGHDN and CDR2 FVKESK. CDR3 length: 15 residues. Trimming stripped 5 bases from V and 4 bases from J, with 17 bases between. The DNA of the CDR3 is TGTGCCAGCAGCTCCGACCTGACAGGATCCTATGGCTACACCTTC. Translation: CASSSDLTGSYGYTF.

This clonotype was observed a few times. The chain couples TRBV6-5 to TRBJ2-2; 9 positions match TRBD1. The germline V gene has CDR1 MNHEY and CDR2 SVGAGI. Losses at the gene ends were 1 base for V and 4 bases for J; bases not matched to a gene: 4. CDR3 length equals 16 residues. This CDR3 is CASSYLVTGGTGELFF. Here the CDR3 DNA reads TGTGCCAGCAGTTACTTGGTGACAGGGGGCACCGGGGAGCTGTTTTTT.

This clonotype was detected only a few times. The chain links TRBV4-2 to TRBJ2-7, with D perhaps matching TRBD2 (5 bases). The germline CDR1 and CDR2 sequences are LGHNA and YNFKEQ. The CDR3 is made up of 15 amino acids. With 0 bases removed from V and 2 bases from J, the gap between germline ends came to 11 bases. The DNA for the CDR3 is TGTGCCAGCAGCCAAGACCCGACTAACACCTACGAGCAGTACTTC. Protein: CASSQDPTNTYEQYF.

CDR3 amino acids: CASSQDTRGFYNEQFF. DNA for the CDR3: TGTGCCAGCAGCCAAGATACGCGGGGGTTCTACAATGAGCAGTTCTTC. The J gene is TRBJ2-1, the V gene TRBV14; 7 bases map to TRBD2. Germline V gene sequence: CDR1 SGHDN, CDR2 FVKESK. The trim removed 0 bases at V and 3 bases at J, leaving 5 bases unmatched. The CDR3 has 16 amino acids.

Only a few counts were recorded for this clonotype. The chain recombines TRBV27 with TRBJ2-7; D is unresolved. The ends were cut back, 8 bases at V and 5 bases at J, with 13 bases in the middle. This CDR3 is 12 amino acids long. The germline V gene encodes CDR1 MNHEY and CDR2 SMNVEV (reference sequence). The CDR3 DNA follows: TGTGCCAGCGGGAATGGGATCAACGAGCAGTACTTC. Translating it yields CASGNGINEQYF.

This clonotype was observed a single time. A much bigger clone sits one base away, suggesting this may be a read error. This chain joins TRBV6-6 and TRBJ1-2; D unclear. Germline CDR1 reads MNHNY; CDR2 reads SVGAGI (reference sequence). Trimming shortened V by 3 bases and J by 2 bases, and 7 bases separated the two germline ends. This CDR3 region has 13 residues. CDR3 loop: CASSYGNNYGYTF. The CDR3 DNA is TGTGCCAGCAGTTATGGGAACAACTATGGCTACACCTTC.

The table lists this clonotype with a few counts. The chain employs TRBV4-3 and TRBJ2-1, with D tentatively TRBD2 (6 bases). CDR1 LGHNA and CDR2 YSLEER come from the germline V gene. Trimming shortened V by 0 bases and J by 9 bases, and 12 bases separated the two germline ends. The CDR3 spans 14 residues. The CDR3 sequence is CASSQDWRASEQFF. The CDR3 DNA is TGCGCCAGCAGCCAAGATTGGAGGGCTAGTGAGCAGTTCTTC.

This clonotype was counted at least ten times. An end of the junction does not agree with germline; a read error may underlie this. The V call is TRBV7-9, the J call TRBJ2-1; unclear D gene. CDR1 is SEHNR, CDR2 FQNEAQ, per germline (reference sequence). The CDR3 spans 17 residues. The CDR3 nucleotides read TGTGCCAGCAGACCCCCCCTGCTAGTGGTCTCCCACAATGAGCAGTTCTTC. Translation gives CASRPPLLVVSHNEQFF.

Of note for this clonotype: Since a much larger clone is just one base distant, this may be a read error. As the CDR3 is not closed by the conserved phenylalanine or tryptophan, this likely results from a read error. The chain couples TRBV7-6 to TRBJ2-1; 12 nucleotides match TRBD2. The junction had 16 bases not matched to a gene; V was cut back by 4 bases and J by 6 bases. This CDR3 region has 19 residues. Germline CDR1 SGHVS, CDR2 FNYEAQ. For the CDR3, the DNA is TGTGCCAGCAGCTCCCTAGCGGGGGGGCCTAAAGATGGTAGCAATGAGCAGTTCCTC. This sequence encodes CASSSLAGGPKDGSNEQFL.

In this sample, this clonotype turned up many times. The V gene is TRBV7-2, the J gene TRBJ2-7; possibly TRBD1 for D (6 bases). V lost 3 bases, J lost 4 bases, and 16 bases lay in between. Germline V gene lookup returns CDR1 SGHTA and CDR2 FQGNSA. The CDR3 is 15 amino acids. The CDR3 sequence is CASSFLQGWGYEQYF. The CDR3 region has the DNA TGTGCCAGCAGCTTTTTACAGGGCTGGGGATACGAGCAGTACTTC.

The chain is built from TRBV27 and TRBJ1-2; TRBD1 matches 7 bases. From germline, CDR1 is MNHEY and CDR2 SMNVEV (reference sequence). This CDR3 has 17 residues. The V segment lost 4 bases and the J segment 6 bases; nucleotides outside the gene matches: 17. DNA of the CDR3: TGTGCCAGCAGTTCCGGCCCCTTAATACAGGGGTTCGATGGCTACACCTTC. This sequence encodes CASSSGPLIQGFDGYTF.

This clonotype has at least ten counts. The chain links TRBV7-2 to TRBJ2-7, with D tentatively TRBD2 (5 bases). With 0 bases removed from V and 3 bases from J, the gap between germline ends came to 9 bases. This CDR3 has 14 amino acids. Per germline, CDR1 SGHTA and CDR2 FQGNSA. The CDR3 loop is CASSLAGLLYEQYF. The CDR3 bases are TGTGCCAGCAGCTTAGCCGGACTCCTCTACGAGCAGTACTTC. Based on the CDR3 plus reference TRBV7-2 and TRBJ2-7, the full variable domain is GAGVSQSPSNKVTEKGKDVELRCDPISGHTALYWYRQSLGQGLEFLIYFQGNSAPDKSGLPSDRFSAERTGGSVSTLTIQRTQQEDSAVYLCASSLAGLLYEQYFGPGTRLTVT.

This clonotype was seen a few times. The chain recombines TRBV7-4 with TRBJ1-5; possible D gene TRBD1, 5 bases. The CDR3 runs to 12 residues. The V gene's germline CDR1 is SGHVT and CDR2 SQSDAQ. The V end was cut by 1 base, the J end by 11 bases, with 9 bases between. CDR3 bases: TGTGCCAGCAGCTTAGGGGACCGGACCCAGCATTTT. Its translation: CASSLGDRTQHF.

This clonotype was detected a few times. V and J are TRBV20-1 and TRBJ1-5; 7 nucleotides match TRBD1. V dropped 5 bases and J dropped 4; count of bases not matched to a gene: 11. CDR1 is DFQATT and CDR2 is SNEGSKA in the germline V gene (reference sequence). This CDR3 has 15 amino acids. The CDR3 bases are TGCAGTGCTCCGAGAAGGACAGGTTTAAATCAGCCCCAGCATTTT. Translated: CSAPRRTGLNQPQHF.

Only a few counts were recorded for this clonotype. This chain connects TRBV28 to TRBJ2-5, with 9 nucleotides matching TRBD1. Germline values: CDR1 MDHEN, CDR2 SYDVKM. Unmatched junction bases numbered 7, after V lost 3 bases and J lost 5 bases. This CDR3 contains 15 residues. CDR3 amino acids: CASSFGTGSRETQYF. The DNA of the CDR3 is TGTGCCAGCAGTTTCGGGACAGGGTCAAGGGAGACCCAGTACTTC.

This clonotype was counted at least ten times. The chain is built from TRBV7-8 and TRBJ2-7; 10 bases map to TRBD1. Germline CDR1 and CDR2: SGHVS and FQNEAQ. The CDR3 contains 15 residues. With 5 bases clipped from V and 3 bases from J, the junction kept 7 bases outside the gene matches. The chain's CDR3 is CASSDTGTGVYEQYF. The DNA for the CDR3 is TGTGCCAGCAGCGATACCGGGACAGGGGTCTACGAGCAGTACTTC.